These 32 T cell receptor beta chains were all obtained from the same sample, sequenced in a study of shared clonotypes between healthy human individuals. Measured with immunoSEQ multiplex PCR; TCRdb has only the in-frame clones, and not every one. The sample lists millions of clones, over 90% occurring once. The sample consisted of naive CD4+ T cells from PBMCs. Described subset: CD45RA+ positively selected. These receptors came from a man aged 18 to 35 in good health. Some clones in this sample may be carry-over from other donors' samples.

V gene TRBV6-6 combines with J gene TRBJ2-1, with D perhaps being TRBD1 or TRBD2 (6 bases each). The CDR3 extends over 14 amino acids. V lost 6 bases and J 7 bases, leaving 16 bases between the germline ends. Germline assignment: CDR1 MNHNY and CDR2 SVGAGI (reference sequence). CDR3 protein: CASRVRTTGNEQFF. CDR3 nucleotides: TGTGCCAGCAGAGTTCGGACTACAGGGAATGAGCAGTTCTTC.

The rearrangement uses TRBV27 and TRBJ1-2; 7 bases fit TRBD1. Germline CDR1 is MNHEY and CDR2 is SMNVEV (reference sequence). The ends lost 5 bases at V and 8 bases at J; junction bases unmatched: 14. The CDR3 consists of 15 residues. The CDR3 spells CASSALGTEAWGYTF. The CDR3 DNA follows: TGTGCCAGCAGTGCCCTGGGGACAGAAGCTTGGGGCTACACCTTC.

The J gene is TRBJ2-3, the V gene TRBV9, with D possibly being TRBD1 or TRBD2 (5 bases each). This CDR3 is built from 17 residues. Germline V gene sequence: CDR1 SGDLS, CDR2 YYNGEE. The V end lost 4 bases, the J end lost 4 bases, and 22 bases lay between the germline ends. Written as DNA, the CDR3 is TGTGCCAGCAGCCCCAAGTTCCAGGGTAAGGAGGCAGATACGCAGTATTTT. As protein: CASSPKFQGKEADTQYF.

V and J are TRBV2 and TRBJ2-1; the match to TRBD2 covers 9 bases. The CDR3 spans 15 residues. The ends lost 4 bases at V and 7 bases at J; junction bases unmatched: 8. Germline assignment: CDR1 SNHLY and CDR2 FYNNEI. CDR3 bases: TGTGCCAGCAGTGCGGTAGCGGGAGTAATGAATGAGCAGTTCTTC. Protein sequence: CASSAVAGVMNEQFF.

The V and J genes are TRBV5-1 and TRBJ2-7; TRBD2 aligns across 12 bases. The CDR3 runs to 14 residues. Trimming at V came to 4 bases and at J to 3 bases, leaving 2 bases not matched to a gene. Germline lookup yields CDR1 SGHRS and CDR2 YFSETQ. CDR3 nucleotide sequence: TGCGCCAGCAGCATGACTAGCGGGAGCTACGAGCAGTACTTC. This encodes CASSMTSGSYEQYF.

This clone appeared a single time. CDR3 loop: CASSVSQGASVSGYTF. In nucleotides, the CDR3 is TGCGCCAGCAGCGTGTCACAGGGGGCGTCGGTTAGTGGCTACACCTTC. V usage is TRBV5-1 and J usage is TRBJ1-2, with TRBD1 identical over 9 bases. The CDR3 is 16 amino acids. Germline V CDR1 and CDR2: SGHRS, YFSETQ. V lost 4 bases, J lost 7 bases, and 14 bases stayed unmatched.

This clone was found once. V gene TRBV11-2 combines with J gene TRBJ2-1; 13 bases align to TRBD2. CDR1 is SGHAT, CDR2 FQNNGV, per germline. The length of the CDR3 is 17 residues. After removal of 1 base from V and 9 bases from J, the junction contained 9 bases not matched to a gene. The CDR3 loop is CASSLVQTSGGRSEQFF. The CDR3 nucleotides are TGTGCCAGCAGCTTAGTTCAGACTAGCGGGGGGAGGAGTGAGCAGTTCTTC.

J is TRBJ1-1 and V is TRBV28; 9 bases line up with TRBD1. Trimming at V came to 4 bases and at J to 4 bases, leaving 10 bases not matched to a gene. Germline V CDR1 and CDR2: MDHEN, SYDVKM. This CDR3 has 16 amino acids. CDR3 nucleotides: TGTGCCAGCAGTTCTCCGGGACAGGGATTGGGCACTGAAGCTTTCTTT. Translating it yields CASSSPGQGLGTEAFF.

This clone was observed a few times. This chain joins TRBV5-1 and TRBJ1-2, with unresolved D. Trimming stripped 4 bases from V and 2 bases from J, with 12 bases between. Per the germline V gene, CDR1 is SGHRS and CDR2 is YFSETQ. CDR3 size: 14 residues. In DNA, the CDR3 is TGCGCCAGCAGCCACCCCGGGGAAAACTATGGCTACACCTTC. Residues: CASSHPGENYGYTF.

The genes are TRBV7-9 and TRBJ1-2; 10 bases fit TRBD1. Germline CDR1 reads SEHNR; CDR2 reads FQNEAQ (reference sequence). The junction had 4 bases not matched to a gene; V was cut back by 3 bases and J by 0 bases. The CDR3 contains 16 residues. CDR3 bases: TGTGCCAGCAGCTTCCCGGGACAGGGGACTAACTATGGCTACACCTTC. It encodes CASSFPGQGTNYGYTF.

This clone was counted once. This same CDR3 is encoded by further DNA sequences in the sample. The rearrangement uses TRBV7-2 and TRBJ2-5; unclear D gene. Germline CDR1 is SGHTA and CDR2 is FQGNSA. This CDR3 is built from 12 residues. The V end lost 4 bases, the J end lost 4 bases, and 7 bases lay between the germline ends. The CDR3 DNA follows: TGTGCCAGCAGCTCTACTCGAGAGACCCAGTACTTC. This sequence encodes CASSSTRETQYF.

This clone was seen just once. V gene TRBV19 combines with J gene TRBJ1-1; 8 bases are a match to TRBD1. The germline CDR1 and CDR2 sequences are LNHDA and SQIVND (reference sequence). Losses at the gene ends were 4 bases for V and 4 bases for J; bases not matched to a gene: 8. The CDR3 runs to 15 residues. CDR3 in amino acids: CASSNGRGRGTEAFF. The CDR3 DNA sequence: TGTGCCAGTAGTAACGGCAGGGGGCGCGGCACTGAAGCTTTCTTT. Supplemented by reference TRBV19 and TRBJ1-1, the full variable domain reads DGGITQSPKYLFRKEGQNVTLSCEQNLNHDAMYWYRQDPGQGLRLIYYSQIVNDFQKGDIAEGYSVSREKKESFPLTVTSAQKNPTAFYLCASSNGRGRGTEAFFGQGTRLTVV.

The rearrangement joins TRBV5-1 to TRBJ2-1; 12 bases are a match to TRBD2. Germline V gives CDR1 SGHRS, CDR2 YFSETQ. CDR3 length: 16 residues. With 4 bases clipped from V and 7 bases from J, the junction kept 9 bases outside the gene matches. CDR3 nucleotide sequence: TGCGCCAGCAGCCTCCTCGGACTAGCGGGGACGAATGAGCAGTTCTTC. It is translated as CASSLLGLAGTNEQFF.

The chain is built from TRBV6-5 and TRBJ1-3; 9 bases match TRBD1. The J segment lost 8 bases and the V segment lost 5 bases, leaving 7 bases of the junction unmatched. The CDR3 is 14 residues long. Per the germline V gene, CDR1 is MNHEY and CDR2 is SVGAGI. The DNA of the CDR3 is TGTGCCAGCAGTCCCCGGACAGGGGCGGACACCATATATTTT. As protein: CASSPRTGADTIYF.

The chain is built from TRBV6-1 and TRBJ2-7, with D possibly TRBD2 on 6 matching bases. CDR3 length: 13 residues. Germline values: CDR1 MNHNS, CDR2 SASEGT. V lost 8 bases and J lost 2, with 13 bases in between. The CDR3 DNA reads TGTGCCAGCGTCGGGACGGGAGCCTACGAGCAGTACTTC. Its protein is CASVGTGAYEQYF.

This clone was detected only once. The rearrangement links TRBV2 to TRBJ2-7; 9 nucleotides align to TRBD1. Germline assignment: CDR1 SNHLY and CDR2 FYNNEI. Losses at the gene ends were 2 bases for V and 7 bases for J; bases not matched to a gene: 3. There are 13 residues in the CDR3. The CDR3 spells CASSEQGQGEQYF. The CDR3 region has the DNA TGTGCCAGCAGTGAACAGGGACAGGGTGAGCAGTACTTC.

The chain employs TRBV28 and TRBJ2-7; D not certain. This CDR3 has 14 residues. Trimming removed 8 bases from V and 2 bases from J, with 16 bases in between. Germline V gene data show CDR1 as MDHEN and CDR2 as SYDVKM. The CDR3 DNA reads TGTGCCAGCCAGGACGGACCCGGCGCCTACGAGCAGTACTTC. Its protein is CASQDGPGAYEQYF.

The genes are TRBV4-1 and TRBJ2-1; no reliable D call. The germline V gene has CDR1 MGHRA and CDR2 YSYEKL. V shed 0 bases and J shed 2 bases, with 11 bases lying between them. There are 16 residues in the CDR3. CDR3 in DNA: TGCGCCAGCAGCCAAGAAACGCCGAGCGCCTACAATGAGCAGTTCTTC. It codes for CASSQETPSAYNEQFF.

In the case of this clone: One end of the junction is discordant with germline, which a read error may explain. CDR3 DNA sequence: TGTGCCAGCACTGAACTTTCTCCAAAGGGTGGCTACACCTTC. It encodes CASTELSPKGGYTF. V and J are TRBV2 and TRBJ1-2; D unresolved. The CDR3 is made up of 14 amino acids. CDR1 is SNHLY and CDR2 is FYNNEI in the germline V gene. The whole variable domain, remainder taken from reference TRBV2 and TRBJ1-2, is EPEVTQTPSHQVTQMGQEVILRCVPISNHLYFYWYRQILGQKVEFLVSFYNNEISEKSEIFDDQFSVERPDGSNFTLKIRSTKLEDSAMYFCASTELSPKGGYTFGSGTRLTVV.

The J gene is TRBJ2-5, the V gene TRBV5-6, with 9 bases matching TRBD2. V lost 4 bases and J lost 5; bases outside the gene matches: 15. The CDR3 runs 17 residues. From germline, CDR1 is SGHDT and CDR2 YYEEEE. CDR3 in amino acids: CASSPGGSGRPRETQYF. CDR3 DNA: TGTGCCAGCAGCCCCGGCGGTAGCGGGAGACCGAGGGAGACCCAGTACTTC.

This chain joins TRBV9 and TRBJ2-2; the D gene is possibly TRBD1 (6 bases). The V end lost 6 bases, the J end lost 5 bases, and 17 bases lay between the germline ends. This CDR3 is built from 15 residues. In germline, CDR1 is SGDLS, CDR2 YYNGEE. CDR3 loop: CASNEGGGWTGELFF. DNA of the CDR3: TGTGCCAGCAACGAGGGTGGGGGCTGGACCGGGGAGCTGTTTTTT.

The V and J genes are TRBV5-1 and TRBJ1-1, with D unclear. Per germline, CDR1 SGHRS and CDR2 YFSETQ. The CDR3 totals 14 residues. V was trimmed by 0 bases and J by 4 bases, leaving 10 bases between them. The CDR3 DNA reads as TGCGCCAGCAGCTTGGAGGGCCGGCCCACTGAAGCTTTCTTT. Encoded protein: CASSLEGRPTEAFF.

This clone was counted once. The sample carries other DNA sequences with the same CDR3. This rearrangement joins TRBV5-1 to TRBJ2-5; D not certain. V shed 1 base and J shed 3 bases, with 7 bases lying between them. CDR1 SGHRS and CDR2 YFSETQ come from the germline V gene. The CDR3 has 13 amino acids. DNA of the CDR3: TGCGCCAGCAGCTTGCCAGGCGAAGAGACCCAGTACTTC. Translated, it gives CASSLPGEETQYF.

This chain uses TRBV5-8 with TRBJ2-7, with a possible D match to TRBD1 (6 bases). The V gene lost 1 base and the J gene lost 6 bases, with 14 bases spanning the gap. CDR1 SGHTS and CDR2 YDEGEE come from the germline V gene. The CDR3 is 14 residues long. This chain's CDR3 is CASSLLYRDGEQYF. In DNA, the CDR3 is TGTGCCAGCAGCTTGCTCTACAGGGACGGCGAGCAGTACTTC.

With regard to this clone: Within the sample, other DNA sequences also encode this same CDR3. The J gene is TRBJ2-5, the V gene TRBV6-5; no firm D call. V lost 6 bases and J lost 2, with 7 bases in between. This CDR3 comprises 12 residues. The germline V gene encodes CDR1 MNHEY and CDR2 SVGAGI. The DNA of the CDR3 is TGTGCCAGCAGCCGACCGCAAGAGACCCAGTACTTC. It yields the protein CASSRPQETQYF.

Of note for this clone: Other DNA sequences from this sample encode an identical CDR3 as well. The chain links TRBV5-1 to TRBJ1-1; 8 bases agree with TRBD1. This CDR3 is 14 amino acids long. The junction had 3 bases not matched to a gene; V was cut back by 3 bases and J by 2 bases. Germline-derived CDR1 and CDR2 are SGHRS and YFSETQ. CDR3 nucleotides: TGCGCCAGCAGCTCACAGGGGGGAAACACTGAAGCTTTCTTT. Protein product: CASSSQGGNTEAFF.

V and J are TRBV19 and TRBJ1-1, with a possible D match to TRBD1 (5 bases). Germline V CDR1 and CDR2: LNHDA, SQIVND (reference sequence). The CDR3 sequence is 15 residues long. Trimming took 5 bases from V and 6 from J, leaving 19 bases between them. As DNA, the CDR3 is TGTGCCAGTAGTCCCGTCACGCTGGGAGGGGCTGAAGCTTTCTTT. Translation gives CASSPVTLGGAEAFF.

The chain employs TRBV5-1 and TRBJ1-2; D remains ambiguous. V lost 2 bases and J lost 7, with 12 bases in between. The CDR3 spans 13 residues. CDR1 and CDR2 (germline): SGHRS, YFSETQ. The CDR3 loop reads CASSFEGMGGYTF. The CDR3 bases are TGCGCCAGCAGCTTTGAGGGTATGGGTGGCTACACCTTC.

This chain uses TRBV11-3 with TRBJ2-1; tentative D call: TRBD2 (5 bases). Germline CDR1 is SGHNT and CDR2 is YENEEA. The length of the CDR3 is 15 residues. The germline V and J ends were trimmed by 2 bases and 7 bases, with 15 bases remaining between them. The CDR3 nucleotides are TGTGCCAGCAGCTTAAGGTCTAGCCAGGAAAATGAGCAGTTCTTC. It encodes CASSLRSSQENEQFF.

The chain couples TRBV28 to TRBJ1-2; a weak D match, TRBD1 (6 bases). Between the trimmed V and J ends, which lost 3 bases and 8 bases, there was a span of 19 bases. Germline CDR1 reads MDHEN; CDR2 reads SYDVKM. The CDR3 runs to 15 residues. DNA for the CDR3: TGTGCCAGCAGTTTCGGGGGCAGTTCTCCCCCGGGCTACACCTTC. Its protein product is CASSFGGSSPPGYTF.

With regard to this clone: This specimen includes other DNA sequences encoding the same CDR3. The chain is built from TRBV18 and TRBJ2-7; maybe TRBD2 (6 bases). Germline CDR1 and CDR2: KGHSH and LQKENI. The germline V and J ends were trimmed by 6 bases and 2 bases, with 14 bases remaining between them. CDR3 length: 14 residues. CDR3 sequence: CASSPETGAYEQYF. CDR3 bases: TGTGCCAGCTCCCCTGAGACGGGGGCCTACGAGCAGTACTTC.

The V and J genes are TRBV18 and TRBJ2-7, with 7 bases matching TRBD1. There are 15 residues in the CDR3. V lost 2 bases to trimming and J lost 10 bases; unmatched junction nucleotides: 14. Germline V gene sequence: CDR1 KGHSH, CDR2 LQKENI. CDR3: CASSPETGRVDVQYF. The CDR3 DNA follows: TGTGCCAGCTCACCAGAGACAGGGCGGGTAGATGTCCAGTACTTC.